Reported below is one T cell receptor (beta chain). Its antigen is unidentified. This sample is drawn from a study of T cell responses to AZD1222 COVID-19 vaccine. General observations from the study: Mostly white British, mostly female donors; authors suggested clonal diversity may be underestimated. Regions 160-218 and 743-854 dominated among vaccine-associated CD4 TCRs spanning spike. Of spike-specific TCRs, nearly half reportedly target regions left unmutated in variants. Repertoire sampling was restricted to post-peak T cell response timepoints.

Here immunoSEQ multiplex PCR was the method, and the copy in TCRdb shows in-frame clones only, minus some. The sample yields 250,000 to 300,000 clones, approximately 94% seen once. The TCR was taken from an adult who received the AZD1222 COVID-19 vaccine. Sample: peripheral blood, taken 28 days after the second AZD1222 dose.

CDR3 in DNA: TGTGCCAGCAGCCTAGATGGGTGGACTGAAGCTTTCTTT. Amino acid sequence: CASSLDGWTEAFF. The chain joins TRBV6-5 to TRBJ1-1, with D unresolved. Germline-derived CDR1 and CDR2 are MNHEY and SVGAGI. Trimming left V 6 bases short and J 5 bases short, with 13 bases between. There are 13 residues in the CDR3.